This T cell receptor (beta chain) originates from a study of Ad26.COV2.S vaccination and SARS-CoV-2 variants. Produced via immunoSEQ multiplex PCR; TCRdb's table is partial and in-frame only. This sample has about 180,000 clones; roughly 87% occur once, and the top ten carry about 5.9%. CDR1 SGHNT and CDR2 YYREEE come from the germline V gene (reference sequence). The CDR3 is made up of 15 amino acids. Trimming pared 3 bases from V and 0 bases from J, leaving 9 bases between. Study-wide points: The analyses of TCR breadth and depth may have understated the size of total T cell responses.

A word on this clone: Its antigen remains unidentified.

The TCR sequence derives from a human donor who had recovered from COVID-19. The sample was peripheral blood, taken after recovery from COVID-19. The chain recombines TRBV5-4 with TRBJ1-4; the D is unclear. CDR3 DNA: TGTGCCAGCAGCTCCACCCGTGCAACTAATGAAAAACTGTTTTTT. Its translation is CASSSTRATNEKLFF.